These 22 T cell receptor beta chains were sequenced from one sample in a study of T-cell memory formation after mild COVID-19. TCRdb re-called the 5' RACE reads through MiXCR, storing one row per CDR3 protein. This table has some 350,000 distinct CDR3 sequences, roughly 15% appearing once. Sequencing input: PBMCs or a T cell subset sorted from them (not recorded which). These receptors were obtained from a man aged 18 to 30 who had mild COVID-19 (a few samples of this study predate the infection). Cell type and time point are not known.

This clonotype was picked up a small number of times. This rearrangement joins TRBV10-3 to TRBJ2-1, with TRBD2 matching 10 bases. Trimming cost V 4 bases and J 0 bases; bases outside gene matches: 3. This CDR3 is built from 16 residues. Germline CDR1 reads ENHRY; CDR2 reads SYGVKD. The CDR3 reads CAISASGGSSYNEQFF. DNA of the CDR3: TGTGCCATCAGTGCTAGCGGGGGAAGCTCCTACAATGAGCAGTTCTTC.

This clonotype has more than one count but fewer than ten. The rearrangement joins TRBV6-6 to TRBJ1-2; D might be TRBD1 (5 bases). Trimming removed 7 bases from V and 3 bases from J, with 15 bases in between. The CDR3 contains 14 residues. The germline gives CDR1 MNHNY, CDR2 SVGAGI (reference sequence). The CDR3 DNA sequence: TGTGCCAGCAACCAGGAGGGGAGGGACTATGGCTACACCTTC. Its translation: CASNQEGRDYGYTF.

The chain's CDR3 is CASSYGEPTTDTQYF. The CDR3 DNA reads as TGTGCCAGCAGTTACGGGGAACCCACCACAGATACGCAGTATTTT. The chain employs TRBV6-5 and TRBJ2-3; D is ambiguous. V lost 2 bases and J lost 2, with 11 bases in between. This CDR3 contains 15 residues. From germline, CDR1 is MNHEY and CDR2 SVGAGI.

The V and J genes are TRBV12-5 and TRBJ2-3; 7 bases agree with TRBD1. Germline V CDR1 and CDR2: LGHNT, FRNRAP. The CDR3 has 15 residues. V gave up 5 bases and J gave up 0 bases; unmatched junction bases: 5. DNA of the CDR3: TGTGCTAGTGGTGAGGGGACAGCTAGCACAGATACGCAGTATTTT. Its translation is CASGEGTASTDTQYF.

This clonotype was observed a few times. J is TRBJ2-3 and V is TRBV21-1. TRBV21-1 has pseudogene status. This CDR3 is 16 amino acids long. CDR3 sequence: CASSKVWSLRTDTQYF. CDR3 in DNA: TGTGCCAGCAGCAAAGTTTGGTCACTACGCACAGATACGCAGTATTTT.

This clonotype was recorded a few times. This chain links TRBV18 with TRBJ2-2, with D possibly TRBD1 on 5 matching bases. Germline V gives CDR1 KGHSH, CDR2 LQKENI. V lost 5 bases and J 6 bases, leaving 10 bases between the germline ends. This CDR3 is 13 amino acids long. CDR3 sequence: CASSVRQSGELFF. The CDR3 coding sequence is TGTGCCAGCTCAGTTCGACAGTCCGGGGAGCTGTTTTTT. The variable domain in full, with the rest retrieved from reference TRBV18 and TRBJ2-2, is NAGVMQNPRHLVRRRGQEARLRCSPMKGHSHVYWYRQLPEEGLKFMVYLQKENIIDESGMPKERFSAEFPKEGPSILRIQQVVRGDSAAYFCASSVRQSGELFFGEGSRLTVL.

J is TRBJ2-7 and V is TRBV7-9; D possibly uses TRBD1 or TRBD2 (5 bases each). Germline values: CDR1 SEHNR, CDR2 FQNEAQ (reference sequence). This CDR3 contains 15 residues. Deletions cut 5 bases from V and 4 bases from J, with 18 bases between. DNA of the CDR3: TGTGCCAGCAGCCCGGGGACGGAAGAATATTACGAGCAGTACTTC. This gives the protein CASSPGTEEYYEQYF.

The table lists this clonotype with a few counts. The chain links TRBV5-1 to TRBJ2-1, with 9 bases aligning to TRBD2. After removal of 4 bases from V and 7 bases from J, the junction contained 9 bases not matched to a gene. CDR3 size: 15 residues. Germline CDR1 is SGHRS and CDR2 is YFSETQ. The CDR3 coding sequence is TGCGCCAGCAGCGACCGTGCGGGGGGGTATAATGAGCAGTTCTTC. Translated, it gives CASSDRAGGYNEQFF.

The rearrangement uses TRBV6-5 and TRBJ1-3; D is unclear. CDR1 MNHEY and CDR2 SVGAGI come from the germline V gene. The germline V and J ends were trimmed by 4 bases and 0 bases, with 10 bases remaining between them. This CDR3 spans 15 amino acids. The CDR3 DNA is TGTGCCAGCAGTTCGGGGATCTTCTCTGGAAACACCATATATTTT. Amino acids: CASSSGIFSGNTIYF.

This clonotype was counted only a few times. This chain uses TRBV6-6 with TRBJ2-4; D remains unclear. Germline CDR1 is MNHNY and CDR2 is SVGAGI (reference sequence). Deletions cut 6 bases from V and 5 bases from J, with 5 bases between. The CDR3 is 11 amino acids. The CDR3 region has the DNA TGTGCCAGCAGACGGCAAAACATTCAGTACTTC. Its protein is CASRRQNIQYF.

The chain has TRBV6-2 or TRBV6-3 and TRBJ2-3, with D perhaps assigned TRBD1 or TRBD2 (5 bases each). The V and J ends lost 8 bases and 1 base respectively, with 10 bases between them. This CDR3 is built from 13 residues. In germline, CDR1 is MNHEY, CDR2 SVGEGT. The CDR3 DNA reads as TGTGCCAGCGTCCGGGACGGCACAGATACGCAGTATTTT. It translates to CASVRDGTDTQYF.

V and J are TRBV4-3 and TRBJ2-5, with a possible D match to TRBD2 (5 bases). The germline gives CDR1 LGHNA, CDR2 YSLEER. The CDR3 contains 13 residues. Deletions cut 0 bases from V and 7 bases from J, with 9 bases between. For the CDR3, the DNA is TGCGCCAGCAGCCAAGAGAATCGGGGGACCCAGTACTTC. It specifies CASSQENRGTQYF.

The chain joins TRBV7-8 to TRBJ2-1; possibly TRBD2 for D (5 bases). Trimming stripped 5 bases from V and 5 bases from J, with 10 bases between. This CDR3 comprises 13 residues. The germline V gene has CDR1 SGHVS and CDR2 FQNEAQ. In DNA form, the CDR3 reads TGTGCCAGCAGCCGAACTAGGGACAATGAGCAGTTCTTC. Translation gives CASSRTRDNEQFF.

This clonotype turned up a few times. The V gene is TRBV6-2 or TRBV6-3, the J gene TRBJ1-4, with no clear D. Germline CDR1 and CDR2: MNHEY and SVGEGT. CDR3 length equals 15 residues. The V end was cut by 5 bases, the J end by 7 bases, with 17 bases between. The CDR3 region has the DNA TGTGCCAGCAGTCCCGGGTCGGCTATGGGTGAAAAACTGTTTTTT. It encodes CASSPGSAMGEKLFF.

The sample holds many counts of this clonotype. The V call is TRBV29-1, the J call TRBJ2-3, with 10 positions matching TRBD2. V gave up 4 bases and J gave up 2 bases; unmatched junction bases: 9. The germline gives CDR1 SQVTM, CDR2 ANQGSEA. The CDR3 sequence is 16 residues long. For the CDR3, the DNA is TGCAGCGTTGTCCTGCTTAGCGGGGGGCTCACAGATACGCAGTATTTT. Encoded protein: CSVVLLSGGLTDTQYF.

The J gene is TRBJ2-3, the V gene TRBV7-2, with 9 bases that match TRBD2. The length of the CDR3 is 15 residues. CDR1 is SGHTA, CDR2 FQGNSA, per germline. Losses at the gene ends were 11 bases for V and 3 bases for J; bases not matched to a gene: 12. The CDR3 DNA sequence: TGTGCCGGGGGGCGAAATAGCGGGGGAACAGATACGCAGTATTTT. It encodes CAGGRNSGGTDTQYF.

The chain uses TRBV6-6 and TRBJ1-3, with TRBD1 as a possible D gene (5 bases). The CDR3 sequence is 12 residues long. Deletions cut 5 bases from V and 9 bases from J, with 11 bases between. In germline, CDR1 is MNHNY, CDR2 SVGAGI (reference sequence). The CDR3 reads CASSPSRATIYF. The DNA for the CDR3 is TGTGCCAGCAGTCCTTCCAGGGCCACCATATATTTT.

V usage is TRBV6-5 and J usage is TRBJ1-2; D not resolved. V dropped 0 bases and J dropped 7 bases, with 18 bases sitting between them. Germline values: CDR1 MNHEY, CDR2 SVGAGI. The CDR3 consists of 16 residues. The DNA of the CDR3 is TGTGCCAGCAGTTACTCTCCGGTGGCGGGTCTGGCTGGCTACACCTTC. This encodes CASSYSPVAGLAGYTF.

The CDR3 region has the DNA TGCGCCAGCGGACAGGGGGCGATGGACACTGAAGCTTTCTTT. Translated, it gives CASGQGAMDTEAFF. V is TRBV5-1 and J is TRBJ1-1; TRBD1 matches 11 bases. The CDR3 has 14 amino acids. With V trimmed by 7 bases and J by 3 bases, 5 bases remained unmatched. Germline values: CDR1 SGHRS, CDR2 YFSETQ. Variable domain in full (rest from reference TRBV5-1 and TRBJ1-1): KAGVTQTPRYLIKTRGQQVTLSCSPISGHRSVSWYQQTPGQGLQFLFEYFSETQRNKGNFPGRFSGRQFSNSRSEMNVSTLELGDSALYLCASGQGAMDTEAFFGQGTRLTVV.

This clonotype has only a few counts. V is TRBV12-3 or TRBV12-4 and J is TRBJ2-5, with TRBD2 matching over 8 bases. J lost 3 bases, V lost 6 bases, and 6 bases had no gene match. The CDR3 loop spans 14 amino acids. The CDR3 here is CASSQTSGEETQYF. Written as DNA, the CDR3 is TGTGCCAGCAGCCAAACTAGCGGCGAAGAGACCCAGTACTTC.

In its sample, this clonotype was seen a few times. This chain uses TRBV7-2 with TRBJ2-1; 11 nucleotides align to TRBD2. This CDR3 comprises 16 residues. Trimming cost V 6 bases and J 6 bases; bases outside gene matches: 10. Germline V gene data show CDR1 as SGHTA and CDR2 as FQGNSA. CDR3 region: CASSTLAGGFVNEQFF. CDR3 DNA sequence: TGTGCCAGCAGTACCCTAGCGGGGGGTTTCGTCAATGAGCAGTTCTTC.

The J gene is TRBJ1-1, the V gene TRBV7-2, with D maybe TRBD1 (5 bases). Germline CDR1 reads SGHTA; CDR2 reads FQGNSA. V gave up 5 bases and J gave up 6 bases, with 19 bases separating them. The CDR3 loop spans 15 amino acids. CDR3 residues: CASSAQGLRIPEAFF. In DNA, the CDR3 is TGTGCCAGCAGCGCCCAGGGACTTCGTATACCTGAAGCTTTCTTT.